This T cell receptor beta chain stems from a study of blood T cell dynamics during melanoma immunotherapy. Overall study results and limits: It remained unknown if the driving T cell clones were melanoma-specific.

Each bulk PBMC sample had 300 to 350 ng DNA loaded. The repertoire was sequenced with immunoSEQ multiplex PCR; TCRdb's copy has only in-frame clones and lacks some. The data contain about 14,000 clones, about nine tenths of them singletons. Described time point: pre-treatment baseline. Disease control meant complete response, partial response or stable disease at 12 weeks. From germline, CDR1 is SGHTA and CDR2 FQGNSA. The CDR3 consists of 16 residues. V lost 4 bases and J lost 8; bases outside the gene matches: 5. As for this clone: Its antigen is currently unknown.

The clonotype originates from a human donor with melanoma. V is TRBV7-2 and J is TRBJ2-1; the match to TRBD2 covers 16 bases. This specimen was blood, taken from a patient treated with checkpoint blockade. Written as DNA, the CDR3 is TGTGCCAGCAGCTCCGGGACTAGCGGGGGGGCTTATGAGCAGTTCTTC. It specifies CASSSGTSGGAYEQFF.